Listed below are T cell receptor beta chains from one sample, sequenced in a study of cytomegalovirus exposure and HLA in healthy donors. Assay: immunoSEQ multiplex PCR; the TCRdb copy retains only in-frame clones and omits some. This sample has about 160,000 clones, with 75% to 85% found just once. Sequencing was done on a sample of PBMCs. The receptors were gathered from a man between 25 and 39 years old in good health and CMV-seronegative. CDR3s include the opening cysteine and the closing phenylalanine or tryptophan. D genes are given only for firm matches. A row's size may be missing; if present it is once, few, many or a size class.

length: 17; size: .; V: TRBV28; D: TRBD1; J: TRBJ1-1; CDR3: CASSLIQVVGTENEAFF; DNA: TGTGCCAGCAGTTTGATTCAGGTTGTTGGGACAGAGAATGAAGCTTTCTTT
length: 16; size: .; V: TRBV9; D: TRBD2; J: TRBJ2-1; CDR3: CASSPRGTSGSHEQFF; DNA: TGTGCCAGCAGCCCCCGTGGGACTAGCGGGAGTCATGAGCAGTTCTTC
length: 13; size: .; V: TRBV19; D: .; J: TRBJ1-1; CDR3: CASSGQAGTEAFF; DNA: TGTGCCAGTAGTGGGCAGGCGGGGACTGAAGCTTTCTTT
length: 14; size: few; V: TRBV5-1; D: .; J: TRBJ2-1; CDR3: CASSYPGRRNEQFF; DNA: TGCGCCAGCAGCTATCCGGGTCGGAGGAATGAGCAGTTCTTC
length: 14; size: once; V: TRBV27; D: .; J: TRBJ1-1; CDR3: CASTPGRADTEAFF; DNA: TGTGCCAGCACCCCCGGGAGGGCAGACACTGAAGCTTTCTTT
length: 14; size: once; V: TRBV30; D: .; J: TRBJ1-5; CDR3: CAWSLGQYNQPQHF; DNA: TGTGCCTGGAGCCTTGGACAGTACAATCAGCCCCAGCATTTT
length: 15; size: .; V: TRBV11-1; D: .; J: TRBJ1-2; CDR3: CASSLSGGSNYGYTF; DNA: TGTGCCAGCAGCCTATCCGGGGGATCAAACTATGGCTACACCTTC
length: 15; size: once; V: TRBV6-4; D: TRBD2; J: TRBJ2-1; CDR3: CASSETRGAGNEQFF; DNA: TGTGCCAGCAGTGAAACGCGGGGGGCGGGGAATGAGCAGTTCTTC
length: 14; size: .; V: TRBV6-1; D: TRBD1; J: TRBJ2-7; CDR3: CASTRDRGPYEQYF; DNA: TGTGCCAGCACAAGGGACAGGGGACCCTACGAGCAGTACTTC
length: 15; size: .; V: TRBV4-3; D: .; J: TRBJ1-2; CDR3: CASSQDLLLGGGYTF; DNA: TGCGCCAGCAGCCAAGACCTTCTACTAGGAGGTGGCTACACCTTC
length: 17; size: .; V: TRBV7-6; D: TRBD1; J: TRBJ2-2; CDR3: CASSFNLDRGNTGELFF; DNA: TGTGCCAGCAGCTTTAACCTAGACAGGGGGAACACCGGGGAGCTGTTTTTT
length: 17; size: once; V: TRBV5-6; D: TRBD1; J: TRBJ1-2; CDR3: CASSFHLTGSETRGYTF; DNA: TGTGCCAGCAGCTTCCACTTGACAGGGAGTGAAACGCGAGGCTACACCTTC
length: 15; size: .; V: TRBV6-6; D: TRBD1; J: TRBJ1-1; CDR3: CASSYPGQGQTEAFF; DNA: TGTGCCAGCAGTTACCCTGGACAGGGGCAAACTGAAGCTTTCTTT
length: 15; size: .; V: TRBV5-4; D: TRBD1; J: TRBJ2-2; CDR3: CASRLRDRGAGELFF; DNA: TGTGCCAGCAGACTCCGGGACAGGGGTGCCGGGGAGCTGTTTTTT
length: 16; size: .; V: TRBV2; D: .; J: TRBJ1-6; CDR3: CASSEVTAGGHSPLHF; DNA: TGTGCCAGCAGTGAAGTTACAGCCGGTGGCCATTCACCCCTCCACTTT
length: 14; size: .; V: TRBV6-5; D: TRBD1; J: TRBJ1-5; CDR3: CASSPDRGGQPQHF; DNA: TGTGCCAGCAGTCCGGACAGGGGCGGTCAGCCCCAGCATTTT
length: 13; size: .; V: TRBV10-3; D: .; J: TRBJ2-2; CDR3: CAIGQGNTGELFF; DNA: TGTGCCATCGGCCAGGGTAACACCGGGGAGCTGTTTTTT
length: 17; size: .; V: TRBV9; D: TRBD1; J: TRBJ2-1; CDR3: CASSGSRGQGSYNEQFF; DNA: TGTGCCAGCAGCGGAAGTCGGGGACAGGGGTCCTACAATGAGCAGTTCTTC
length: 15; size: .; V: TRBV9; D: TRBD1; J: TRBJ1-6; CDR3: CASSVDRDRGSPLHF; DNA: TGTGCCAGCAGCGTAGATCGGGACAGGGGGTCACCCCTCCACTTT
length: 16; size: .; V: TRBV27; D: .; J: TRBJ2-1; CDR3: CASSFLRASAYNEQFF; DNA: TGTGCCAGCAGTTTCTTACGGGCTAGCGCCTACAATGAGCAGTTCTTC
length: 14; size: .; V: TRBV6-5; D: .; J: TRBJ2-2; CDR3: CASSYVTNTGELFF; DNA: TGTGCCAGCAGTTACGTCACGAACACCGGGGAGCTGTTTTTT
length: 13; size: .; V: TRBV7-3; D: .; J: TRBJ1-1; CDR3: CASSLEHRTEAFF; DNA: TGTGCCAGCAGCTTAGAACACCGCACTGAAGCTTTCTTT
length: 18; size: .; V: TRBV28; D: .; J: TRBJ1-5; CDR3: CASSLGWGDGNSNQPQHF; DNA: TGTGCCAGCAGTTTAGGTTGGGGGGACGGTAATAGCAATCAGCCCCAGCATTTT
length: 16; size: .; V: TRBV6-4; D: TRBD1; J: TRBJ2-7; CDR3: CASSFPPGQGNYEQYF; DNA: TGTGCCAGCAGCTTTCCTCCGGGACAGGGGAACTACGAGCAGTACTTC
length: 12; size: once; V: TRBV2; D: .; J: TRBJ2-7; CDR3: CASKGQIYEQYF; DNA: TGTGCCAGCAAGGGGCAGATCTACGAGCAGTACTTC
length: 13; size: .; V: TRBV7-8; D: .; J: TRBJ1-1; CDR3: CASTRRGINEAFF; DNA: TGTGCCAGCACCAGGAGGGGTATCAATGAAGCTTTCTTT
length: 15; size: .; V: TRBV27; D: .; J: TRBJ1-1; CDR3: CASSLITTGNTEAFF; DNA: TGTGCCAGCAGTTTAATCACGACGGGGAACACTGAAGCTTTCTTT
length: 15; size: few; V: TRBV28; D: TRBD1; J: TRBJ2-3; CDR3: CASPKTGGIADTQYF; DNA: TGTGCCAGCCCTAAAACAGGGGGCATCGCAGATACGCAGTATTTT
length: 13; size: .; V: TRBV7-9; D: .; J: TRBJ2-7; CDR3: CASTPGTSYEQYF; DNA: TGTGCCAGCACTCCTGGGACTTCCTACGAGCAGTACTTC
length: 16; size: .; V: TRBV5-1; D: TRBD1; J: TRBJ1-6; CDR3: CASSLPRQGLDSPLHF; DNA: TGCGCCAGCAGCTTGCCCAGACAGGGGCTTGATTCACCCCTCCACTTT
length: 13; size: .; V: TRBV27; D: .; J: TRBJ1-1; CDR3: CASSSGPGTEAFF; DNA: TGTGCCAGCAGTTCCGGACCGGGGACTGAAGCTTTCTTT
length: 17; size: once; V: TRBV27; D: TRBD1; J: TRBJ2-7; CDR3: CASSLGTGPLVTYEQYF; DNA: TGTGCCAGCAGCCTCGGGACAGGACCTCTAGTGACCTACGAGCAGTACTTC
length: 15; size: .; V: TRBV5-1; D: TRBD2; J: TRBJ2-1; CDR3: CASSPSSGVQGEQFF; DNA: TGCGCCAGCAGCCCCTCTAGCGGGGTACAGGGTGAGCAGTTCTTC
length: 13; size: .; V: TRBV10-2; D: .; J: TRBJ2-7; CDR3: CASAPGRDYEQYF; DNA: TGCGCCAGCGCCCCCGGCAGGGACTACGAGCAGTACTTC
length: 13; size: .; V: TRBV5-1; D: TRBD1; J: TRBJ1-5; CDR3: CASSLDRDQPQHF; DNA: TGCGCCAGCAGCCTCGACAGGGACCAGCCCCAGCATTTT
length: 14; size: .; V: TRBV27; D: TRBD2; J: TRBJ2-5; CDR3: CASRDSGTQETQYF; DNA: TGTGCCAGCAGGGATAGCGGGACCCAAGAGACCCAGTACTTC
length: 13; size: once; V: TRBV27; D: .; J: TRBJ1-5; CDR3: CASSQGLPGPQHF; DNA: TGTGCCAGCAGTCAGGGTCTCCCCGGGCCCCAGCATTTT
length: 16; size: .; V: TRBV7-7; D: .; J: TRBJ2-2; CDR3: CASSPLQRNPTGELFF; DNA: TGTGCCAGCAGCCCACTCCAGCGTAATCCGACCGGGGAGCTGTTTTTT
length: 18; size: .; V: TRBV19; D: TRBD1; J: TRBJ1-4; CDR3: CASSKGTGDLQTNEKLFF; DNA: TGTGCCAGTAGTAAGGGGACAGGGGACCTCCAGACTAATGAAAAACTGTTTTTT
length: 16; size: .; V: TRBV5-4; D: .; J: TRBJ2-2; CDR3: CASSLRGSSNTGELFF; DNA: TGTGCCAGCAGCTTGAGGGGCAGCTCGAACACCGGGGAGCTGTTTTTT
length: 17; size: .; V: TRBV15; D: .; J: TRBJ1-6; CDR3: CATSRVSGSSYNSPLHF; DNA: TGTGCCACCAGCAGGGTTTCGGGTAGCTCCTATAATTCACCCCTCCACTTT
length: 12; size: .; V: TRBV19; D: .; J: TRBJ1-2; CDR3: CASISGNYGYTF; DNA: TGTGCCAGTATCTCAGGGAACTATGGCTACACCTTC
length: 13; size: .; V: TRBV2; D: .; J: TRBJ1-5; CDR3: CASSVRGVQPQHF; DNA: TGTGCCAGCAGTGTTCGCGGGGTCCAGCCCCAGCATTTT
length: 14; size: .; V: TRBV27; D: .; J: TRBJ2-2; CDR3: CASSFLGAGGELFF; DNA: TGTGCCAGCAGTTTTTTGGGGGCGGGCGGGGAGCTGTTTTTT
length: 12; size: .; V: TRBV9; D: .; J: TRBJ2-7; CDR3: CASSSGDHEQYF; DNA: TGTGCCAGCAGCTCAGGTGACCACGAGCAGTACTTC
length: 12; size: .; V: TRBV11-3; D: TRBD2; J: TRBJ2-7; CDR3: CASSLGTNEQYF; DNA: TGTGCCAGCAGCCTAGGGACTAACGAGCAGTACTTC
length: 14; size: few; V: TRBV28; D: .; J: TRBJ2-5; CDR3: CASQNTLERETQYF; DNA: TGTGCCAGCCAAAATACGCTAGAAAGAGAGACCCAGTACTTC
length: 12; size: .; V: TRBV11-3; D: .; J: TRBJ2-1; CDR3: CASSGPGYEQFF; DNA: TGTGCCAGCAGCGGACCGGGGTATGAGCAGTTCTTC
length: 14; size: .; V: TRBV5-1; D: TRBD1; J: TRBJ2-1; CDR3: CASSFRDRANEQFF; DNA: TGCGCCAGCAGCTTCCGGGACAGGGCCAATGAGCAGTTCTTC
length: 16; size: .; V: TRBV6-5; D: TRBD2; J: TRBJ2-5; CDR3: CASSYEPSGIQETQYF; DNA: TGTGCCAGCAGTTATGAACCTAGCGGAATCCAAGAGACCCAGTACTTC
length: 15; size: .; V: TRBV6-5; D: TRBD2; J: TRBJ2-7; CDR3: CASSSSGRASYEQYF; DNA: TGTGCCAGCAGCTCGAGCGGGAGGGCTTCGTACGAGCAGTACTTC
length: 13; size: .; V: TRBV5-8; D: .; J: TRBJ1-2; CDR3: CASSSSAGDGYTF; DNA: TGTGCCAGCAGCTCTTCGGCGGGAGACGGCTACACCTTC
length: 14; size: .; V: TRBV7-8; D: .; J: TRBJ2-3; CDR3: CASSLGTSTDTQYF; DNA: TGTGCCAGCAGCTTAGGAACTAGCACAGATACGCAGTATTTT
length: 17; size: .; V: TRBV19; D: .; J: TRBJ2-2; CDR3: CASTSPIGVGSTGELFF; DNA: TGTGCCAGTACCAGCCCGATAGGTGTAGGGAGTACCGGGGAGCTGTTTTTT
length: 13; size: .; V: TRBV4-1; D: .; J: TRBJ2-6; CDR3: CASSQPGANVLTF; DNA: TGCGCCAGCAGCCAACCGGGGGCCAACGTCCTGACTTTC
length: 15; size: .; V: TRBV5-4; D: .; J: TRBJ1-1; CDR3: CASSSGRDRNTEAFF; DNA: TGTGCCAGCAGCTCTGGGAGGGACCGGAACACTGAAGCTTTCTTT
length: 14; size: .; V: TRBV7-9; D: TRBD2; J: TRBJ2-5; CDR3: CASSLGLGKETQYF; DNA: TGTGCCAGCAGCTTGGGACTAGGGAAAGAGACCCAGTACTTC
length: 17; size: once; V: TRBV5-6; D: .; J: TRBJ1-4; CDR3: CASSLVGKGTTNEKLFF; DNA: TGTGCCAGCAGCTTGGTTGGTAAGGGGACAACTAATGAAAAACTGTTTTTT
length: 13; size: .; V: TRBV5-6; D: .; J: TRBJ2-7; CDR3: CASSLGSYYEQYF; DNA: TGTGCCAGCAGCTTGGGGAGTTACTACGAGCAGTACTTC
length: 15; size: .; V: TRBV4-3; D: .; J: TRBJ2-7; CDR3: CASSQDEPGPYEQYF; DNA: TGCGCCAGCAGCCAAGATGAGCCAGGGCCCTACGAGCAGTACTTC